Included here is one TCR beta chain sequence, with context. Its antigen is currently unknown. This sample is drawn from a study of Ad26.COV2.S vaccination and SARS-CoV-2 variants. General study results and limits: Across vaccine and placebo recipients, the breadth of non-spike TCRs was similar. Reportedly, after vaccination the spike-specific CD8+ and CD4+ T cell responses displayed substantial breadth.

With 2 bases clipped from V and 0 bases from J, the junction kept 4 bases outside the gene matches. The CDR3 length is 15 residues. CDR1 and CDR2 from the germline V gene are SGHDT and YYEEEE. Here immunoSEQ multiplex PCR was the method, and the copy in TCRdb shows in-frame clones only, minus some. The data contain around 170,000 clones, 87% of them singletons. This sequence originates from a human donor who had recovered from COVID-19. This sequence joins TRBV5-6 and TRBJ1-1; the match to TRBD1 covers 7 bases. Sequenced material: peripheral blood, taken after recovery from COVID-19. The CDR3 region has the DNA TGTGCCAGCAGCTTAAGGGGGCACATGAACACTGAAGCTTTCTTT. This gives the protein CASSLRGHMNTEAFF.